The clone carrying this TCR beta chain has at least ten counts. Its antigen is unidentified. The CDR3 spans 13 residues. Germline V CDR1 and CDR2: LGHDT, YNNKEL (reference sequence). With 0 bases removed from V and 5 bases from J, the gap between germline ends came to 7 bases. This sample is drawn from a study of T cells in Graves' hyperthyroidism and ophthalmopathy. Patients with uncontrolled infections, other autoimmune diseases, pregnancy or lactation were excluded. The diagnoses drew upon clinical symptoms, serum thyroxine and TRAb, thyroid ultrasound and orbital computed tomography. Amplified TCR beta CDR3 regions derived from RNA transcripts. The TCR CDR3 first-round RT-PCR relied on the HTBI primer set. TCRdb redid the calling of the multiplex PCR reads with MiXCR, one entry per CDR3 protein. The repertoire holds 300,000 to 400,000 distinct CDR3 sequences, with around 23% as singletons. Study outcomes and limitations: Ophthalmopathy prediction by the model preceded onset by a median about 6 months. In simple terms, a model built on 13 V-J features told ophthalmopathy apart from stable hyperthyroidism.

The receptor was derived from a woman in her forties or fifties with Graves' hyperthyroidism. Sequencing was performed on blood. The V and J genes are TRBV3-1 and TRBJ1-1; weak D call: TRBD1 (5 bases). This CDR3 reads CASSQDRGTEAFF. In nucleotides, the CDR3 is TGTGCCAGCAGCCAAGATAGGGGAACTGAAGCTTTCTTT.